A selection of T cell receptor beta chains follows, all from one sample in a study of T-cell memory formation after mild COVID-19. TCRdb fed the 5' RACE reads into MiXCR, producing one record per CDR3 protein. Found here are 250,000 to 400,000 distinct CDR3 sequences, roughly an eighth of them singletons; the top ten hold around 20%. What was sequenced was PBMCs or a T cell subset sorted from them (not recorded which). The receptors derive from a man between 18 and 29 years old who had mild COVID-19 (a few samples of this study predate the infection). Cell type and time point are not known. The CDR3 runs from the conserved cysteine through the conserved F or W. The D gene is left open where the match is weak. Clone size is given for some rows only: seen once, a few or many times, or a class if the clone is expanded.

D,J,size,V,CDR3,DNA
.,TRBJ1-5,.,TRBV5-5,CASSWGGGNQPQHF,TGTGCCAGCAGCTGGGGGGGAGGCAATCAGCCCCAGCATTTT
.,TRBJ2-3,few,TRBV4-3,CASSQQGGTDTQYF,TGCGCCAGCAGCCAGCAGGGTGGCACAGATACGCAGTATTTT
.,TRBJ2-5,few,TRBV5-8,CASSSGFAGTQYF,TGTGCCAGCAGCTCAGGGTTTGCTGGGACCCAGTACTTC
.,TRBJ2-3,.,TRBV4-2,CASNQGGRTDTQYF,TGTGCCAGCAACCAGGGGGGGCGCACAGATACGCAGTATTTT
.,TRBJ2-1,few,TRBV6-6,CASSYANYYNEQFF,TGTGCCAGCAGTTACGCGAACTACTACAATGAGCAGTTCTTC
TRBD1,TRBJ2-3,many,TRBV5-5,CASRQQGSDTQYF,TGTGCCAGCAGACAACAGGGGTCGGATACGCAGTATTTT
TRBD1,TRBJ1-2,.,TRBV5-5,CASSLVGDSRNYGYTF,TGTGCCAGCAGCTTGGTGGGGGACAGTCGTAACTATGGCTACACCTTC
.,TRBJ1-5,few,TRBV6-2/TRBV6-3,CASSPPQSAGRRGQPQHF,TGTGCCAGCAGCCCCCCCCAGTCCGCCGGGCGAAGAGGTCAGCCCCAGCATTTT
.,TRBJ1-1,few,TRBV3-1,CASSQEPALNTEAFF,TGTGCCAGCAGCCAAGAACCAGCATTGAACACTGAAGCTTTCTTT
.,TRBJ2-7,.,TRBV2,CATITHRRRSYEQYF,TGTGCCACGATAACCCACAGGAGACGCTCCTACGAGCAGTACTTC
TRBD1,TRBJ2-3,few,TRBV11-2,CASSYRTGVLTDTQYF,TGTGCCAGCAGCTACCGGACAGGAGTCCTCACAGATACGCAGTATTTT
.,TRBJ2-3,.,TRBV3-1,CASSQGRLATHTQYF,TGTGCCAGCAGCCAAGGGAGACTGGCCACCCATACGCAGTATTTT
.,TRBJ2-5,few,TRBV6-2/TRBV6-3,CASSYRGAIDGRQETQYF,TGTGCCAGCAGTTACCGGGGAGCCATCGACGGGCGACAAGAGACCCAGTACTTC
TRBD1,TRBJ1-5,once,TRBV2,CASSELQGSNQPQHF,TGTGCCAGCAGTGAATTACAGGGGAGCAATCAGCCCCAGCATTTT
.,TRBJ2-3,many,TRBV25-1,CASSARRGTDTQYF,TGTGCCAGCAGTGCTCGCCGGGGCACAGATACGCAGTATTTT
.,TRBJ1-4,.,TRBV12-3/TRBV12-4,CASRLTGSANEKLFF,TGTGCCAGCAGGCTTACGGGGAGCGCTAATGAAAAACTGTTTTTT
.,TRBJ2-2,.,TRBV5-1,CASSQQEAGELFF,TGCGCCAGCAGCCAACAGGAGGCCGGGGAGCTGTTTTTT
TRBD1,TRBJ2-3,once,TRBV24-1,CATSDQGGTDTQYF,TGTGCCACCAGTGACCAGGGGGGCACAGATACGCAGTATTTT
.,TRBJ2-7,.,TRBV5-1,CASSLAGWREQYF,TGCGCCAGCAGCTTGGCCGGGTGGCGGGAGCAGTACTTC
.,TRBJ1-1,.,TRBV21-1,CATIYTEAFF,TGTGCCACCATCTACACTGAAGCTTTCTTT
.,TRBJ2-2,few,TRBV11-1,CASSLLPLQGGELFF,TGTGCCAGCAGCTTACTCCCTCTCCAGGGCGGGGAGCTGTTTTTT
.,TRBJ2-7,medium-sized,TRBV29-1,CSVEVRADEQYF,TGCAGCGTTGAAGTTCGGGCAGACGAGCAGTACTTC
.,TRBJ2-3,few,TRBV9,CASSVGPGTVSTDTQYF,TGTGCCAGCAGCGTAGGTCCAGGGACTGTCAGCACAGATACGCAGTATTTT
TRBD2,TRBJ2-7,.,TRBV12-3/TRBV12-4,CASSQRGHGTYEQYF,TGTGCCAGCAGTCAGCGGGGGCATGGGACCTACGAGCAGTACTTC
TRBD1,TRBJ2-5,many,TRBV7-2,CASTTGRSATQYF,TGTGCCTCCACGACAGGGCGGTCAGCGACCCAGTACTTC
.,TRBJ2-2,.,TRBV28,CASTTNTGELFF,TGTGCCAGCACGACAAACACCGGGGAGCTGTTTTTT
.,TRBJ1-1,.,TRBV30,CAWSPVNTEAFF,TGTGCCTGGAGTCCCGTTAACACTGAAGCTTTCTTT
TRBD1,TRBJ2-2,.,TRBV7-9,CASSLDRGLRNTGELFF,TGTGCCAGCAGCCTCGACAGGGGGTTAAGAAACACCGGGGAGCTGTTTTTT
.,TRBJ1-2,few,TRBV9,CASSARETGAYGYTF,TGTGCCAGCAGCGCCCGGGAGACAGGAGCTTATGGCTACACCTTC
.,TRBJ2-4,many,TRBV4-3,CASSQSRGTKNIQYF,TGCGCCAGCAGCCAAAGCCGAGGGACCAAAAACATTCAGTACTTC
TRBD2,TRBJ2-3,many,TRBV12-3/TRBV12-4,CASSRLAGASDTQYF,TGTGCCAGCAGCAGGCTAGCGGGGGCTTCAGATACGCAGTATTTT
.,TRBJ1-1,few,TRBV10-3,CAIRAENLNTEAFF,TGTGCCATCCGGGCAGAAAATCTGAACACTGAAGCTTTCTTT
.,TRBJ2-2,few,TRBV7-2,CASSWRRGGGHTGELFF,TGTGCCAGCAGCTGGCGGCGGGGTGGGGGCCACACCGGGGAGCTGTTTTTT
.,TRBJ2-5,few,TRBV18,CASLSSRGQETQYF,TGTGCCAGCCTATCGAGCAGGGGACAAGAGACCCAGTACTTC
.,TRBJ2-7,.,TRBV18,CASSPTGSREQYF,TGTGCCAGCTCACCTACAGGGAGTCGTGAGCAGTACTTC
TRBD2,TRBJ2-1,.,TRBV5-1,CASRTSGGHNEQFF,TGCGCCTCACGAACCAGCGGGGGCCACAATGAGCAGTTCTTC
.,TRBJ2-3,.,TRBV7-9,CASSSNALTDTQYF,TGTGCCAGCAGCTCGAACGCTTTAACAGATACGCAGTATTTT
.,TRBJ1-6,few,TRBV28,CASSSISYNSPLHF,TGTGCCAGCAGTTCTATTTCCTATAATTCACCCCTCCACTTT
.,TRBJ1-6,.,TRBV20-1,CSASQTGAYNSPLHF,TGCAGTGCTAGCCAAACAGGCGCCTATAATTCACCCCTCCACTTT
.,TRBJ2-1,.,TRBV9,CASSVQGRIYNEQFF,TGTGCCAGCAGCGTGCAGGGAAGGATCTACAATGAGCAGTTCTTC
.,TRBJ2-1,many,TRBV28,CASSFAYLNEQFF,TGTGCCAGCAGTTTCGCGTACTTAAATGAGCAGTTCTTC
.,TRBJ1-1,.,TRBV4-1,CASSQKELWNTEAFF,TGCGCCAGCAGCCAAAAGGAGTTGTGGAACACTGAAGCTTTCTTT
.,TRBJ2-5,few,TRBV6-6,CASTLWASGETQYF,TGTGCCAGCACGCTCTGGGCAAGTGGAGAGACCCAGTACTTC
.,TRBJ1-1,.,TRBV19,CASSEYRARNTEAFF,TGTGCCAGTAGTGAATACAGGGCCCGGAACACTGAAGCTTTCTTT
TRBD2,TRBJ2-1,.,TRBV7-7,CASSPASGSYNEQFF,TGTGCTAGCAGCCCAGCTAGCGGGTCCTACAATGAGCAGTTCTTC